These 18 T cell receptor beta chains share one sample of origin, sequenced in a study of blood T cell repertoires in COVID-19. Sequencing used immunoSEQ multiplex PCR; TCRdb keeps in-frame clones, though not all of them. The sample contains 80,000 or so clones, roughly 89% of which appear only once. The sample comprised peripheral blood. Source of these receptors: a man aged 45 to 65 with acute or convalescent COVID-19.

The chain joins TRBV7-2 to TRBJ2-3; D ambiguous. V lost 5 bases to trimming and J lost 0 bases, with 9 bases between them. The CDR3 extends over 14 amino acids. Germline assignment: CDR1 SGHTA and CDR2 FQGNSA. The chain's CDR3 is CASSQTLSTDTQYF. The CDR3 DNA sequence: TGTGCCAGCAGCCAGACACTTAGCACAGATACGCAGTATTTT.

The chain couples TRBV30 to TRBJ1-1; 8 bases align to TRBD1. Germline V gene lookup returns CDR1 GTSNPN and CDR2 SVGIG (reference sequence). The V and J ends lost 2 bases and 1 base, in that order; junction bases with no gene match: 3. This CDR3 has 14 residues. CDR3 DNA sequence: TGTGCCTGGAGTATCGGACAGGGGAACACTGAAGCTTTCTTT. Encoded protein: CAWSIGQGNTEAFF.

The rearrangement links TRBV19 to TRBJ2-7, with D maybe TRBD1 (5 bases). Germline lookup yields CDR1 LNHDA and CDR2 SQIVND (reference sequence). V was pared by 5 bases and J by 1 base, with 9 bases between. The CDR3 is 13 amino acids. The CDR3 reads CASSPDISYEQYV. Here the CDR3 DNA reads TGTGCCAGTAGTCCGGACATTTCCTACGAGCAGTACGTC.

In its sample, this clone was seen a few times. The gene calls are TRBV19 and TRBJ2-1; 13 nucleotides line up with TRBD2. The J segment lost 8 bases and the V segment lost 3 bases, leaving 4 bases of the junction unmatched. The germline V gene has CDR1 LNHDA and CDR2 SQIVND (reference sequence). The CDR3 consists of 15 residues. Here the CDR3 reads CASSISLAGGHEQFF. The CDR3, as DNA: TGTGCCAGTAGTATTTCACTAGCGGGAGGGCATGAGCAGTTCTTC.

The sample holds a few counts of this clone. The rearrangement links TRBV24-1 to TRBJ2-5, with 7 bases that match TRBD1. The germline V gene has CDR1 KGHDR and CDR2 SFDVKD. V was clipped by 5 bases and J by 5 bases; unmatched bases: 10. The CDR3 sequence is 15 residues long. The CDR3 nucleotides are TGTGCCACCAGTGTGAGTAATACAGGGGTGGAGACCCAGTACTTC. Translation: CATSVSNTGVETQYF.

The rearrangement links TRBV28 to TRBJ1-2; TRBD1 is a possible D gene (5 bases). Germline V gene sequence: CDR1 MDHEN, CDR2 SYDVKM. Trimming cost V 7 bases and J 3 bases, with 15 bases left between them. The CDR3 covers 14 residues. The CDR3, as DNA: TGTGCCAGCACTCAAATGGGGGGGTACTATGGCTACACCTTC. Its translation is CASTQMGGYYGYTF.

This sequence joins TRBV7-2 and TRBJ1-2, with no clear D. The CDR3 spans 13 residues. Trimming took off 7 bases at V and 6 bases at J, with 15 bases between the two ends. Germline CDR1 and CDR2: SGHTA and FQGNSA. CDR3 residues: CASTRHLLDGYTF. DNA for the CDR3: TGTGCCAGCACCAGACACCTCCTGGATGGCTACACCTTC.

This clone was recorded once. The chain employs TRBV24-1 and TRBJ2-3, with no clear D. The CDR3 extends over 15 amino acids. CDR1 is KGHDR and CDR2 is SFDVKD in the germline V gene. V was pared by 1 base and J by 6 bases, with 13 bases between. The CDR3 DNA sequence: TGTGCCACCAGTGATTTATCCCGAGGAGCGGATACGCAGTATTTT. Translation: CATSDLSRGADTQYF.

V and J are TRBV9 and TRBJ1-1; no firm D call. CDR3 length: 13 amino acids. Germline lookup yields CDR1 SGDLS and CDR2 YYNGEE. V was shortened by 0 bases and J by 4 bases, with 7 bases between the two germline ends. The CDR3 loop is CASSVGSGTEAFF. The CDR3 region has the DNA TGTGCCAGCAGCGTAGGATCAGGCACTGAAGCTTTCTTT.

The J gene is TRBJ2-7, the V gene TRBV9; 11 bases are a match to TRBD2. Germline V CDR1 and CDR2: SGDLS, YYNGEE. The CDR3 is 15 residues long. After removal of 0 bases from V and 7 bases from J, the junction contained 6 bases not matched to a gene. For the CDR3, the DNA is TGTGCCAGCAGCGTAGGCGTAGCGGGAGGGCGTGAGCAGTACTTC. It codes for CASSVGVAGGREQYF.

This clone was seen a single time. For the CDR3, the DNA is TGTGCCACCAGTGATTCGAGGTGGAACACTGAAGCTTTCTTT. Translating it yields CATSDSRWNTEAFF. The chain has TRBV24-1 and TRBJ1-1, with D unresolved. Germline V lookup: CDR1 KGHDR, CDR2 SFDVKD. The V end lost 2 bases, the J end lost 1 base, and 7 bases lay between the germline ends. This CDR3 has 14 residues.

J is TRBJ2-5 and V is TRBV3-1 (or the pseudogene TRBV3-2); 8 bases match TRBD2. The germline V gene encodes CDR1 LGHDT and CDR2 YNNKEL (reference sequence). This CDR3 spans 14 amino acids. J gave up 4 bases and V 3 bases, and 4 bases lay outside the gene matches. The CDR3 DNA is TGTGCCAGCAGCCAGGGGGGACTAGGAGAGACCCAGTACTTC. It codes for CASSQGGLGETQYF.

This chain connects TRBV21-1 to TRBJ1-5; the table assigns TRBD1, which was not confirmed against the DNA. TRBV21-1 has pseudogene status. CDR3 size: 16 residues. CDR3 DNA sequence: TGTGCCAGCGGCGCAGGCAGAACGAAGTTGAATCAGCCCCAGCATTTT. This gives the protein CASGAGRTKLNQPQHF.

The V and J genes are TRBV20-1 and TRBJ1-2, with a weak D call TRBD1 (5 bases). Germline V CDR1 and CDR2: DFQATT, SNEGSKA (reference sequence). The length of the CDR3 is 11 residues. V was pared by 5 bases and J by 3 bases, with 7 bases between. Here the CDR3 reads CSAPQDYGYTF. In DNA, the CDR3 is TGCAGTGCTCCACAGGACTATGGCTACACCTTC.

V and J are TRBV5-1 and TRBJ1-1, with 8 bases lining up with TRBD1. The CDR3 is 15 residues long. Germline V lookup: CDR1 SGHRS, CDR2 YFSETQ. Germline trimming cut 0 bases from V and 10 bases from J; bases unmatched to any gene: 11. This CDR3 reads CASSLAGRGLSGAFF. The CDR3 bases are TGCGCCAGCAGCTTGGCGGGCAGGGGGCTTTCGGGAGCTTTCTTT. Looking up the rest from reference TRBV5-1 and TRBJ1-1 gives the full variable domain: KAGVTQTPRYLIKTRGQQVTLSCSPISGHRSVSWYQQTPGQGLQFLFEYFSETQRNKGNFPGRFSGRQFSNSRSEMNVSTLELGDSALYLCASSLAGRGLSGAFFGQGTRLTVV.

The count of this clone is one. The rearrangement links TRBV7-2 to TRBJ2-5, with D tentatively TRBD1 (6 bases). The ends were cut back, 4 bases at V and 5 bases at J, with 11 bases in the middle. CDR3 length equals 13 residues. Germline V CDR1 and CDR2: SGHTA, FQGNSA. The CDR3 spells CASSYRVLETQYF. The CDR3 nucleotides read TGTGCCAGCAGCTACAGGGTATTGGAGACCCAGTACTTC.

CDR3 protein: CASSPEGGYGYTF. The CDR3 bases are TGTGCCAGCAGTCCCGAAGGGGGCTATGGCTACACCTTC. The chain employs TRBV7-3 and TRBJ1-2, with D possibly TRBD1 on 6 matching bases. The V end was cut by 6 bases, the J end by 4 bases, with 12 bases between. Germline V lookup: CDR1 SGHTA, CDR2 FQGTGA. This CDR3 region has 13 residues.

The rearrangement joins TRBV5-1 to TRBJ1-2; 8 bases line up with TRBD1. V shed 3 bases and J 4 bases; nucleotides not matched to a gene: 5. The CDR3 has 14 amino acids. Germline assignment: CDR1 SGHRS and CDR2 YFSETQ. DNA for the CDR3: TGCGCCAGCAGCTCCGAAGGGACAGGCTATGGCTACACCTTC. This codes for CASSSEGTGYGYTF.